This T cell receptor (beta chain) was profiled in a study of beta chain features in type 1 diabetes. Study results and limitations: A possible short-template PCR bias applies equally to patients and controls. All four CD4+ subsets of Type 1 diabetes patients contained TCRB CDR3s that were moderately but significantly shorter.

Heparinised blood was drawn once per donor, averaging about 0.11 L. Each sorted population was over 95% pure. CDR1 and CDR2 (germline): LNHDA, SQIVND (reference sequence). There are 16 residues in the CDR3. J lost 1 base, V lost 4 bases, and 7 bases had no gene match. Expressed TCRB transcripts were sequenced, since all the RNA that had been isolated was reverse transcribed. Clones were sequenced by immunoSEQ multiplex PCR, and TCRdb holds only the in-frame ones, with some missing. The repertoire holds hundreds of thousands of clones, with roughly 13% as singletons. Notes on this clone: Its antigen is currently unknown.

This clonotype was obtained from a man aged 18 to 35 with type 1 diabetes. This chain links TRBV19 with TRBJ2-3, with 8 bases that match TRBD1. The sequenced material came from naive CD4+ T cells from blood. The CDR3 region is CASSTPPGQGTDTQYF. CDR3 in DNA: TGTGCCAGTAGTACCCCCCCGGGACAGGGCACAGATACGCAGTATTTT.